One T cell receptor (beta chain) is described in this entry. Its specificity is unknown. The method was immunoSEQ multiplex PCR; TCRdb's version includes in-frame clones alone and lacks a portion of them. The table includes roughly 24,000 clones, 80% detected once. The V segment lost 4 bases and the J segment 4 bases; nucleotides outside the gene matches: 3. There are 13 residues in the CDR3. Germline CDR1 and CDR2: SQVTM and ANQGSEA. In every patient, relapse followed autologous stem cell transplantation, while exposure to brentuximab vedotin differed. The data belong to a study of PD-1 blockade in classical Hodgkin lymphoma. Whole-study findings and limits: Nivolumab initiation under 1 year post-ASCT meant exclusion. Complete responders entered with baseline diversity on par with newly diagnosed patients, the results showed. The repertoire differences lack a defined cause, possibly disease activity or prior therapy.

The origin of this receptor is a human donor with classical Hodgkin lymphoma. V usage is TRBV29-1 and J usage is TRBJ2-1; TRBD2 matches 8 bases. The source material was peripheral blood mononuclear cells (PBMCs), sampled before the second cycle of nivolumab. In DNA, the CDR3 is TGCAGCGTTGGACTAGCGAAATACAATGAGCAGTTCTTC. This codes for CSVGLAKYNEQFF.